This paragraph covers one T cell receptor (beta chain) sequence. The data derive from a study of shared clonotypes between healthy human individuals. As for the study in general: Three plates were used per donor for CD4 naive, three for CD4 memory, two for CD8 naive and one for CD8 memory.

Trimming pared 0 bases from V and 5 bases from J, leaving 21 bases between. Germline V lookup: CDR1 SGDLS, CDR2 YYNGEE. The CDR3 consists of 17 residues. The run depth of the assay was deep. Clones were read by immunoSEQ multiplex PCR, and TCRdb kept only the in-frame ones, dropping some. The profile shows 2.3 million or so clones, 85% to 95% of them singletons. Within Nashville, Tennessee resided all donors, each a Caucasian adult. This receptor was obtained from a man in his late teens or twenties in good health. Some clones in this sample may be carry-over from other donors' samples. Sequenced input: naive CD4+ T cells from PBMCs. Subset noted: CD45RA+ positively selected. The rearrangement uses TRBV9 and TRBJ2-7; maybe TRBD2 (6 bases). This CDR3 reads CASSVDPHGSRRDEQYF. CDR3 nucleotides: TGTGCCAGCAGCGTAGATCCCCACGGGTCGAGGAGGGACGAGCAGTACTTC.